By share, the clone carrying this T cell receptor beta chain ranks as medium-sized (0.01 to 0.1%). The antigen remains unidentified. The sample comes from a study of OX40 agonist ivuxolimab in advanced cancers. The study's findings and limits: Low normalized clonal expansion also occurred in some nonresponding patients.

Using immunoSEQ multiplex PCR, the repertoire was profiled, and TCRdb retains in-frame clones only, with some absent. This sample has tens of thousands of clones; 79% occur once, and the top ten carry under 13%. The CDR3 has 13 amino acids. The germline V gene has CDR1 MNHEY and CDR2 SMNVEV (reference sequence). The junction had 1 base not matched to a gene; V was cut back by 6 bases and J by 6 bases. This specimen consisted of CD4+ or CD8+ T cells sorted from blood, obtained in a trial of the OX40 agonist ivuxolimab. J is TRBJ1-5 and V is TRBV27; TRBD1 matches 11 bases. This sequence originates from an adult with an advanced solid tumor such as melanoma, head and neck, liver or kidney cancer. The CDR3 reads CASRGQGVQPQHF. DNA for the CDR3: TGTGCCAGCAGGGGACAGGGGGTTCAGCCCCAGCATTTT.